The TCR beta chain under discussion was sequenced for a study of a mutant IDH1 vaccine in newly diagnosed glioma. Study summary: Prior therapy was radiotherapy, temozolomide, or both; most received both.

Concerning this clone: Antigen unknown.

The CDR3 consists of 15 residues. The germline V gene has CDR1 ENHRY and CDR2 SYGVKD. V lost 7 bases, J lost 2 bases, and 14 bases lay in between. General observations from the study: There were vaccine-induced immune responses in just over 90% of the patients. Pseudoprogression showed no apparent link to changes in top peripheral T cell clonotypes.

Assay used: immunoSEQ multiplex PCR; TCRdb lists only in-frame clones, some missing. The data hold about 30,000 clones, with more than 65% observed a single time. The sample's time point: baseline, week 1 (first vaccination visit). Treatment given: pre-vaccination baseline after standard-of-care therapy. There were new WHO grade 3 or 4 astrocytomas in the donors, and these were IDH1-mutant and ATRX-lost. The genes are TRBV10-3 and TRBJ2-2; perhaps TRBD1 as D (6 bases). This clonotype was sampled from a man aged 25 to 45 with glioma. The specimen comprised PBMCs, sampled from a glioma patient treated with radiotherapy, temozolomide or both. This CDR3 is CAITSQGRNTGELFF. The CDR3 DNA reads TGTGCCATCACTAGCCAGGGGCGAAACACCGGGGAGCTGTTTTTT.